This entry lists 2 T cell receptor beta chains sequenced from one sample in a study of human T cells and chemical hapten exposure (dated by TCRdb to about 2021). Libraries came from RACE. TCRdb shows the sequencer as NextSeq 500. The public reads were reanalyzed by TCRdb: fastp trimming at Q25, MiXCR alignment, in-frame beta chains only. Each CDR3 protein gets just one entry, which takes the most common genes and DNA from the rows behind it. The table for this sample lists just under 35,000 distinct CDR3 sequences; 10% to 13% of them were counted only once. The ten most abundant clones make up roughly 27% of the sample. The sample's time point label, decoded: pre-sensitization, week 0. According to the study, the label for this sample's treatment or condition signals: therapeutic diphenylcyclopropenone sensitization with weekly scalp DPC. Total RNA was extracted from unfractionated whole blood collected in Tempus Blood RNA tubes.

The sample here was whole blood, taken in connection with sensitization to the hapten diphenylcyclopropenone (DPC). These receptors originate from a man aged 50-60 years with alopecia areata. Some clones in this sample may be carry-over from other donors' samples.

This clonotype was found many times. The rearrangement joins TRBV19 to TRBJ2-1; the match to TRBD1 covers 7 bases. The CDR3 length is 16 residues. Germline V CDR1 and CDR2: LNHDA, SQIVND (reference sequence). Trimming cost V 4 bases and J 0 bases; bases outside gene matches: 6. CDR3 coding DNA: TGTGCCAGTAGTAGAGAGACAGGGAGCTCCTACAATGAGCAGTTCTTC. It specifies CASSRETGSSYNEQFF.

This clonotype was seen more than once but under ten times. The rearrangement joins TRBV28 to TRBJ2-7; D gene unclear. V was shortened by 2 bases and J by 3 bases, with 14 bases between the two germline ends. CDR1 and CDR2 (germline): MDHEN, SYDVKM. The CDR3 is 15 residues long. CDR3 in DNA: TGTGCCAGCAGTTTAAGTTCACTGGGTATCTACGAGCAGTACTTC. Protein: CASSLSSLGIYEQYF.